The 24 T cell receptor beta chains reported below all come from one sample, sequenced in a study of neurological immune-mediated disorders. TCRdb recomputed calls from the 5' RACE reads with MiXCR, one row per CDR3 protein. The sample shows more than 45,000 distinct CDR3 sequences, approximately 10% of them seen only once. The sample was PBMCs. The origin of the receptors is a woman in her thirties or forties with HTLV-1-associated myelopathy (HAM/TSP).

In its sample, this clonotype was seen many times. The chain has TRBV5-1 and TRBJ2-1; D unresolved. Germline V gene lookup returns CDR1 SGHRS and CDR2 YFSETQ. Between the trimmed V and J ends, which lost 0 bases and 4 bases, there was a span of 11 bases. The CDR3 length is 15 residues. The CDR3 spells CASSLELNSYNEQFF. In DNA, the CDR3 is TGCGCCAGCAGCTTGGAGCTAAATTCGTACAATGAGCAGTTCTTC.

This clonotype has a count of ten or more. The chain combines TRBV20-1 with TRBJ1-1; D may be TRBD1 (5 bases). CDR3 size: 11 residues. Germline CDR1 DFQATT, CDR2 SNEGSKA (reference sequence). The DNA of the CDR3 is TGCAGGGGGCAGGGTTACACTGAAGCTTTCTTT. It specifies CRGQGYTEAFF.

In its sample, this clonotype was seen many times. The chain employs TRBV7-2 and TRBJ2-1, with a tentative D call TRBD2 (7 bases). The CDR3 sequence is 16 residues long. V was pared by 6 bases and J by 0 bases, with 15 bases between. The germline V gene has CDR1 SGHTA and CDR2 FQGNSA. In DNA form, the CDR3 reads TGTGCCAGCAGGAGGGGGGGGGCGGGCTCCTACAATGAGCAGTTCTTC. Translation gives CASRRGGAGSYNEQFF.

This clonotype was detected ten times or more. The rearrangement uses TRBV7-8 and TRBJ2-7; perhaps TRBD2 as D (6 bases). V was cut by 1 base and J by 3 bases, with 7 bases left in between. The germline CDR1 and CDR2 sequences are SGHVS and FQNEAQ. The CDR3 consists of 13 residues. CDR3 sequence reads: CASSLVGGYEQYF. The DNA of the CDR3 is TGTGCCAGCAGCTTAGTCGGGGGCTACGAGCAGTACTTC.

This clonotype came up many times. This chain links TRBV11-2 with TRBJ2-4, with D unclear. Germline-derived CDR1 and CDR2 are SGHAT and FQNNGV. This CDR3 region has 12 residues. Between the trimmed V and J ends, which lost 6 bases and 8 bases, there was a span of 11 bases. CDR3 nucleotides: TGTGCCAGCAGTCCTCCGTCGGACATTCAGTACTTC. Translation gives CASSPPSDIQYF. Variable domain in full (rest from reference TRBV11-2 and TRBJ2-4): EAGVAQSPRYKIIEKRQSVAFWCNPISGHATLYWYQQILGQGPKLLIQFQNNGVVDDSQLPKDRFSAERLKGVDSTLKIQPAKLEDSAVYLCASSPPSDIQYFGAGTRLSVL.

This clonotype has ten or more counts. The gene calls are TRBV20-1 and TRBJ1-3; TRBD1 is a possible D gene (6 bases). With 6 bases removed from V and 0 bases from J, the gap between germline ends came to 12 bases. The CDR3 spans 14 residues. Germline CDR1 is DFQATT and CDR2 is SNEGSKA (reference sequence). CDR3 sequence reads: CSASNRVSGNTIYF. As DNA, the CDR3 is TGCAGTGCGTCAAACAGGGTCTCTGGAAACACCATATATTTT.

The sample holds many counts of this clonotype. This chain connects TRBV15 to TRBJ2-1; the match to TRBD2 covers 12 bases. The CDR3 contains 21 residues. V was pared by 0 bases and J by 0 bases, with 12 bases of the junction left unmatched. CDR1 and CDR2 from the germline V gene are LNHNV and YYDKDF (reference sequence). CDR3 sequence reads: CATSRDGWTSGVVGSYNEQFF. The CDR3 coding sequence is TGTGCCACCAGCAGAGATGGCTGGACTAGCGGGGTCGTGGGCTCCTACAATGAGCAGTTCTTC.

The table lists this clonotype with many counts. The chain links TRBV5-1 to TRBJ2-7; D is possibly TRBD1 (6 bases). Deletions cut 0 bases from V and 3 bases from J, with 16 bases between. This CDR3 comprises 16 residues. Looked up from germline, CDR1 is SGHRS and CDR2 is YFSETQ. CDR3 coding DNA: TGCGCCAGCAGCTTGGCCGTCAGGGGTTCCGACTACGAGCAGTACTTC. Amino acids: CASSLAVRGSDYEQYF.

This clonotype was observed at least ten times. This sequence joins TRBV7-2 and TRBJ1-1; TRBD1 is a possible D gene (5 bases). This CDR3 contains 14 residues. The germline V gene has CDR1 SGHTA and CDR2 FQGNSA. V was cut by 2 bases and J by 3 bases, with 10 bases left in between. In nucleotides, the CDR3 is TGTGCCAGCAGCTTACAAGGAGGGGACACTGAAGCTTTCTTT. Translating gives CASSLQGGDTEAFF. The full variable domain, rest sourced from reference TRBV7-2 and TRBJ1-1, is GAGVSQSPSNKVTEKGKDVELRCDPISGHTALYWYRQSLGQGLEFLIYFQGNSAPDKSGLPSDRFSAERTGGSVSTLTIQRTQQEDSAVYLCASSLQGGDTEAFFGQGTRLTVV.

The V call is TRBV4-1, the J call TRBJ2-4; D gene unclear. The V gene's germline CDR1 is MGHRA and CDR2 YSYEKL. CDR3 length equals 17 residues. Deletions cut 2 bases from V and 3 bases from J, with 17 bases between. The CDR3 loop reads CASSQRTGTSDKNIQYF. The CDR3 DNA is TGCGCCAGCAGCCAAAGGACCGGAACTTCAGACAAAAACATTCAGTACTTC.

This clonotype was seen repeatedly, ten times or more. The chain links TRBV5-1 to TRBJ2-7; TRBD1 agrees at 8 bases. CDR3 length: 19 residues. CDR1 and CDR2 (germline): SGHRS, YFSETQ. J gave up 1 base and V 2 bases, and 17 bases lay outside the gene matches. CDR3 nucleotide sequence: TGCGCCAGCAGCTTATCTTCCCCCAGGGGGCGAAGGTTTTCCTACGAGCAGTACTTC. Its translation: CASSLSSPRGRRFSYEQYF.

In this sample, this clonotype turned up many times. The chain carries TRBV5-1 and TRBJ1-1; D gene ambiguous. The CDR3 sequence is 14 residues long. Germline CDR1 is SGHRS and CDR2 is YFSETQ. V lost 1 base to trimming and J lost 1 base, with 8 bases between them. The CDR3 nucleotides are TGCGCCAGCAGCTTGACGGCAGGGAACACTGAAGCTTTCTTT. Protein sequence: CASSLTAGNTEAFF. The full variable domain, with the rest looked up from reference TRBV5-1 and TRBJ1-1, is KAGVTQTPRYLIKTRGQQVTLSCSPISGHRSVSWYQQTPGQGLQFLFEYFSETQRNKGNFPGRFSGRQFSNSRSEMNVSTLELGDSALYLCASSLTAGNTEAFFGQGTRLTVV.

This clonotype came up many times. The chain couples TRBV5-1 to TRBJ1-2, with a tentative D call TRBD1 (6 bases). The germline V gene encodes CDR1 SGHRS and CDR2 YFSETQ. V lost 0 bases and J lost 2, with 20 bases in between. The CDR3 sequence is 18 residues long. Written as DNA, the CDR3 is TGCGCCAGCAGCTTGGCCGTCGGCCAGGGGTATATCAACTATGGCTACACCTTC. Translated, it gives CASSLAVGQGYINYGYTF.

Turning to this clonotype: A clone one base away is much larger, so this may be a read error. The genes are TRBV12-3 or TRBV12-4 and TRBJ1-1; the match to TRBD1 covers 8 bases. The CDR3 extends over 14 amino acids. J was trimmed by 9 bases and V by 6 bases; bases with no gene match: 12. CDR3 DNA: TGTGCCAGCAGCCGGACTCGATGGACAGGGAAAGCTTTCTTT. Translation: CASSRTRWTGKAFF.

Ten or more counts support this clonotype. The chain carries TRBV21-1 and TRBJ2-3; the table's D call, TRBD1, was not checked against the DNA. TRBV21-1 is a pseudogene segment. This CDR3 comprises 15 residues. The DNA for the CDR3 is TGTGCCAGCGACCGGGGGGGACAGGGGGCAGATACGCAGTATTTT. This gives the protein CASDRGGQGADTQYF.

This clonotype was seen repeatedly, ten times or more. This chain connects TRBV10-1 to TRBJ1-1; D may be TRBD1 (5 bases). The CDR3 totals 13 residues. CDR1 is WNHNN, CDR2 SYGVQD, per germline (reference sequence). V gave up 6 bases and J gave up 0 bases, with 8 bases separating them. CDR3: CASSLQVNTEAFF. CDR3 in DNA: TGCGCCAGCAGCCTACAGGTGAACACTGAAGCTTTCTTT.

This clonotype has ten or more counts. In DNA form, the CDR3 reads TGTGCCAGCAGTTTGTCTTTGGGGTACTCACCCCTCCACTTT. It translates to CASSLSLGYSPLHF. The rearrangement joins TRBV12-3 or TRBV12-4 to TRBJ1-6; D call uncertain. The CDR3 is 14 amino acids. With 3 bases removed from V and 10 bases from J, the gap between germline ends came to 13 bases.

Many counts were recorded for this clonotype. J is TRBJ2-3 and V is TRBV3-1, with D perhaps TRBD2 (5 bases). The V end lost 2 bases, the J end lost 1 base, and 16 bases lay between the germline ends. The CDR3 sequence is 17 residues long. Germline CDR1 and CDR2: LGHDT and YNNKEL (reference sequence). CDR3 sequence (DNA): TGTGCCAGCAGCCAATATCCCGGAGGACTGCGCACAGATACGCAGTATTTT. It yields the protein CASSQYPGGLRTDTQYF.

This rearrangement joins TRBV7-2 to TRBJ2-4; D assignment may be TRBD1 or TRBD2 (5 bases each). This CDR3 has 15 residues. The V gene lost 5 bases and the J gene lost 9 bases, with 20 bases spanning the gap. Germline CDR1 and CDR2: SGHTA and FQGNSA. CDR3 residues: CASSAQGPLTPIQYF. The CDR3 bases are TGTGCCAGCAGCGCCCAGGGACCATTGACCCCCATTCAGTACTTC.

This clonotype was recorded at least ten times. The chain carries TRBV7-2 and TRBJ2-3, with 7 bases that match TRBD2. There are 14 residues in the CDR3. Germline loops: CDR1 SGHTA, CDR2 FQGNSA. With 5 bases clipped from V and 6 bases from J, the junction kept 8 bases outside the gene matches. The CDR3 is CASSRAGPRDTQYF. The CDR3 DNA reads TGTGCCAGCAGCCGAGCGGGGCCGCGGGATACGCAGTATTTT.

This clonotype was seen ten or more times. V usage is TRBV30 and J usage is TRBJ1-2; D unresolved. Trimming shortened V by 1 base and J by 2 bases, and 11 bases separated the two germline ends. The CDR3 spans 14 residues. Looked up from germline, CDR1 is GTSNPN and CDR2 is SVGIG (reference sequence). In DNA, the CDR3 is TGTGCCTGGAGTGGATTAATGGGAAACTATGGCTACACCTTC. Translated: CAWSGLMGNYGYTF.

Ten or more counts support this clonotype. The chain links TRBV6-2 or TRBV6-3 to TRBJ2-6, with 8 bases fitting TRBD1. The CDR3 length is 19 residues. Germline CDR1 reads MNHEY; CDR2 reads SVGEGT. Trimming took 2 bases from V and 5 from J; bases not matched to a gene: 14. Written as DNA, the CDR3 is TGTGCCAGCAGTTACCTACCGGACAGGGCAGAGCTCTGGGCCAACGTCCTGACTTTC. Its protein product is CASSYLPDRAELWANVLTF.

This clonotype occurred many times. This rearrangement joins TRBV6-5 to TRBJ2-1; 10 bases agree with TRBD2. This CDR3 is 15 amino acids long. Trimming cost V 6 bases and J 3 bases; bases outside gene matches: 5. CDR1 MNHEY and CDR2 SVGAGI come from the germline V gene. The CDR3 sequence is CASSEGLAVYNEQFF. CDR3 in DNA: TGTGCCAGCAGCGAAGGACTAGCGGTCTACAATGAGCAGTTCTTC.

This clonotype was seen many times. The chain has TRBV7-2 and TRBJ2-3; possibly TRBD1 for D (7 bases). Germline values: CDR1 SGHTA, CDR2 FQGNSA. Trimming removed 5 bases at V and 6 bases at J, with 12 bases between. The CDR3 consists of 13 residues. In DNA form, the CDR3 reads TGTGCCAGCAGCACACAGGGGAGGGATACGCAGTATTTT. Protein product: CASSTQGRDTQYF.